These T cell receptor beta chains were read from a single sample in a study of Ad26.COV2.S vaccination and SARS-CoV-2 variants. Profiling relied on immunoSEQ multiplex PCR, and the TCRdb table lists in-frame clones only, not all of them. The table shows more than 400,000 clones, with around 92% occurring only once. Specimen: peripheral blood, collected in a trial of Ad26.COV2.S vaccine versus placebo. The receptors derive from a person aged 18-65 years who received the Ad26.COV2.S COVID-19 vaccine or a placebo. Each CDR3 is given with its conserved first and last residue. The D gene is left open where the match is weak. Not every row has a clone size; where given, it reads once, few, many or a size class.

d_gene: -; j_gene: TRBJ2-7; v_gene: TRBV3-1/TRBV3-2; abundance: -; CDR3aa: CASSQMRRSYEQYF; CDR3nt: TGTGCCAGCAGCCAAATGCGACGGTCCTACGAGCAGTACTTC
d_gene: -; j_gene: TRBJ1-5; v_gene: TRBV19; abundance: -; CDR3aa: CASSIGLGNQPQHF; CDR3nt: TGTGCCAGTAGTATAGGCCTCGGAAATCAGCCCCAGCATTTT
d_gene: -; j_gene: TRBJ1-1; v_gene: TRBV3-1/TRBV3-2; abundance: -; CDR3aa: CASSQGPTEAFF; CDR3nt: TGTGCCAGCAGCCAAGGCCCCACTGAAGCTTTCTTT
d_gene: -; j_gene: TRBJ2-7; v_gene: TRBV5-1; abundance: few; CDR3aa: CASSSSGDYEQYF; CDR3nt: TGCGCCAGCAGCTCGTCAGGAGATTACGAGCAGTACTTC
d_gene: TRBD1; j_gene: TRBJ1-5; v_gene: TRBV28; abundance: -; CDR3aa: CASSLWGQGGSQPQHF; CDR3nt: TGTGCCAGCAGTTTATGGGGGCAGGGGGGGAGTCAGCCCCAGCATTTT
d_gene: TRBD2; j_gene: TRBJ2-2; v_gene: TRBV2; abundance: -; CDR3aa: CASSEGGLATNTGELFF; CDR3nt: TGTGCCAGCAGTGAAGGGGGACTAGCGACGAACACCGGGGAGCTGTTTTTT
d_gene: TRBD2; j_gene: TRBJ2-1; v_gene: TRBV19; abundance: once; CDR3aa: CASIRGGGSYNEQFF; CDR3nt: TGTGCCAGTATCCGCGGGGGGGGCTCCTACAATGAGCAGTTCTTC
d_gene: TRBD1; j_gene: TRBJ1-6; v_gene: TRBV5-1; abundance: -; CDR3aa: CASSFGTEFSPLHF; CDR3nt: TGCGCCAGCAGCTTCGGGACAGAATTTTCACCCCTCCACTTT
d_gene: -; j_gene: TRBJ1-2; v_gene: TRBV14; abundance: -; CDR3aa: CASSPVGKRGYGYTF; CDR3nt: TGTGCCAGCAGCCCCGTGGGAAAACGGGGCTATGGCTACACCTTC
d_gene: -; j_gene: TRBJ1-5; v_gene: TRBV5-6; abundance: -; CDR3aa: CASNLLGALNQPQHF; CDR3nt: TGTGCCAGCAACCTGCTGGGGGCCCTCAATCAGCCCCAGCATTTT
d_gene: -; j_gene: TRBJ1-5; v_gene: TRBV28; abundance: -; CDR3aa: CASSLPLGQPQHF; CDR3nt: TGTGCCAGCAGCCTCCCCCTGGGGCAGCCCCAGCATTTT
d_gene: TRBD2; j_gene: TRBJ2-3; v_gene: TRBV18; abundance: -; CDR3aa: CASSPLAASGTDTQYF; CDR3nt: TGTGCCAGCTCACCTCTAGCGGCCTCGGGCACAGATACGCAGTATTTT
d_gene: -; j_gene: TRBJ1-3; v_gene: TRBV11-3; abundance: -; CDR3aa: CASSFQGSSGNTIYF; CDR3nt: TGTGCCAGCAGCTTTCAGGGATCCTCTGGAAACACCATATATTTT
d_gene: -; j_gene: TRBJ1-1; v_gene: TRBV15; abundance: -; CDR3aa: CATRRNQHSRGFKVSTEAFF; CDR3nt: TGTGCCACCAGAAGGAATCAACATAGCAGGGGTTTTAAGGTGTCCACTGAAGCTTTCTTT
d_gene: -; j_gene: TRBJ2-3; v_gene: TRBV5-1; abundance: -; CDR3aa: CASSLSGPDTQYF; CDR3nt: TGCGCCAGCAGCTTGTCGGGGCCAGATACGCAGTATTTT
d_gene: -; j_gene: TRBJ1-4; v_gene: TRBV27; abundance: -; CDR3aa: CASRRDVSEKLFF; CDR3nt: TGTGCCAGCCGCCGGGACGTGAGTGAAAAACTGTTTTTT
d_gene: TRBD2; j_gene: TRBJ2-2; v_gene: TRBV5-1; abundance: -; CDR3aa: CASSLLAGGNTGELFF; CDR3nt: TGCGCCAGCAGCTTGTTAGCGGGGGGGAACACCGGGGAGCTGTTTTTT
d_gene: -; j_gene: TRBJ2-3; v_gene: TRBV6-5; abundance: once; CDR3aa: CASSYGVGADTQYF; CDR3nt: TGTGCCAGCAGTTACGGGGTCGGGGCAGATACGCAGTATTTT
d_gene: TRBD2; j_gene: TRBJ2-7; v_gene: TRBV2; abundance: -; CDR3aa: CASSDGASGPYEQYF; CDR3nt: TGTGCCAGCAGTGATGGGGCTAGCGGGCCCTACGAGCAGTACTTC
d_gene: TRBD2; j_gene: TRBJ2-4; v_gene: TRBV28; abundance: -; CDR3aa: CASSFGGLAAFKNIQYF; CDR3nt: TGTGCCAGCAGTTTCGGGGGACTAGCGGCGTTCAAAAACATTCAGTACTTC
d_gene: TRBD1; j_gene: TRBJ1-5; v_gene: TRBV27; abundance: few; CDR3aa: CASGRIRDRGSGNQPQHF; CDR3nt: TGTGCCAGCGGCCGAATCCGGGACAGGGGATCGGGCAATCAGCCCCAGCATTTT
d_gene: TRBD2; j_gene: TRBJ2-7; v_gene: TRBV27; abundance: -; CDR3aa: CASSPGRGSYEQYF; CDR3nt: TGTGCCAGCAGCCCAGGGAGGGGTTCCTACGAGCAGTACTTC
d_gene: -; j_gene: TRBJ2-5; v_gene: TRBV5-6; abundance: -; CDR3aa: CASSLDRVWVETQYF; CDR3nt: TGTGCCAGCAGCTTGGACAGGGTATGGGTAGAGACCCAGTACTTC